The present TCR beta chain was sequenced within a study of radiation and T cells in renal cell carcinoma. CDR3 length: 15 amino acids. The germline V gene has CDR1 MNHNS and CDR2 SASEGT. The V and J ends lost 3 bases and 4 bases, in that order; junction bases with no gene match: 3. In regard to this clone: What it recognizes is unknown.

Repertoires were generated with immunoSEQ multiplex PCR, while TCRdb's copy carries only in-frame clones and drops some. The table includes about 91,000 clones, 82% detected once. General study points: Without pretreatment biopsies, baseline tumor clonotype presence was undetermined. From baseline, blood top tumor clonotypes peaked at 2 weeks post-radiation.

Sample time point: baseline pretreatment blood. Treatment described: 15 Gy SBRT to primary tumor, nephrectomy 4 weeks later. This renal cell carcinoma was of the clear cell type. The V gene is TRBV6-1, the J gene TRBJ2-1, with 10 bases aligning to TRBD1. This sequence originates from a man in his sixties with renal cell carcinoma. The sample in question was blood, obtained from a patient whose treatment included radiotherapy and nephrectomy. The CDR3 spells CASSEDRGVYNEQFF. The CDR3 DNA sequence: TGTGCCAGCAGTGAGGACAGGGGGGTGTACAATGAGCAGTTCTTC.